A single sample is the source of the 13 T cell receptor beta chains below, sequenced in a study of T cells in Graves' hyperthyroidism and ophthalmopathy (dated by TCRdb to the late 2010s). Library preparation used multiplex PCR. Instrument used: Illumina HiSeq 2000. TCR beta CDR3 regions were amplified from RNA transcripts. The TCR CDR3 was subjected to a first round of RT-PCR using the HTBI primer set and the Qiagen OneStep RT-PCR kit. The public reads were run again by TCRdb, first through fastp at Q25 and then through MiXCR, and only productive beta chains were kept. Each entry merges the rows of one CDR3 protein and shows their most common DNA and genes. This sample holds some 92,000 distinct CDR3 sequences; roughly 40% were observed only once. The top ten clonotypes cover about 10% of the sample. The source material was peripheral blood or thyroid tissue (not recorded which). The receptors here all came from a woman in her twenties or thirties with Graves' hyperthyroidism.

This clonotype was detected a few times. A much larger clone lies one base from this, so it may be a read error. V usage is TRBV3-1 and J usage is TRBJ2-7; D possibly corresponds to TRBD2 (5 bases). Germline CDR1 reads LGHDT; CDR2 reads YNNKEL (reference sequence). There are 14 residues in the CDR3. Trimming pared 4 bases from V and 3 bases from J, leaving 13 bases between. CDR3 nucleotide sequence: TGTGCCAGCAGCCGCACCGGACTGCGCTACGAGCAGTACTTC. Translated, it gives CASSRTGLRYEQYF.

The V and J genes are TRBV7-8 and TRBJ2-5; D might be TRBD1 (6 bases). Germline V gene data show CDR1 as SGHVS and CDR2 as FQNEAQ. The V gene lost 4 bases and the J gene lost 2 bases, with 14 bases spanning the gap. The CDR3 contains 15 residues. CDR3 in amino acids: CASSSGPDSQETQYF. In DNA, the CDR3 is TGTGCCAGCAGCTCAGGGCCGGACAGTCAAGAGACCCAGTACTTC.

This clonotype was detected many times. The CDR3 nucleotides read TGTGCCACCAGTGATTTTGCTCAACGGGGGCAGTATTTT. Translation gives CATSDFAQRGQYF. The chain combines TRBV24-1 with TRBJ2-3, with D possibly being TRBD2 (5 bases). This CDR3 has 13 residues. CDR1 is KGHDR and CDR2 is SFDVKD in the germline V gene. V was clipped by 1 base and J by 11 bases, with 12 bases between them.

The table lists this clonotype with a few counts. The gene calls are TRBV28 and TRBJ1-2; D is uncertain. V was shortened by 5 bases and J by 7 bases, with 11 bases between the two germline ends. This CDR3 region has 12 residues. CDR1 and CDR2 from the germline V gene are MDHEN and SYDVKM. CDR3 sequence (DNA): TGTGCCAGCAGTGCAACCTATCCTGGCTACACCTTC. Its translation: CASSATYPGYTF.

This clonotype was recorded many times. V is TRBV6-6 and J is TRBJ1-1; 7 bases match TRBD1. The V gene end was trimmed by 8 bases and the J gene end by 1 base; junction bases not matched to a gene: 4. The germline CDR1 and CDR2 sequences are MNHNY and SVGAGI (reference sequence). This CDR3 contains 13 residues. The CDR3 DNA follows: TGTGCCAGCCTGACAGGGACGAACACTGAAGCTTTCTTT. Translated, it gives CASLTGTNTEAFF.

This clonotype was seen ten or more times. The CDR3 spells CSAPDSDRGYGQPQHF. The CDR3 nucleotides read TGCAGTGCTCCCGACTCGGACAGGGGGTACGGTCAGCCCCAGCATTTT. V gene TRBV20-1 combines with J gene TRBJ1-5; 10 bases map to TRBD1. Germline lookup yields CDR1 DFQATT and CDR2 SNEGSKA (reference sequence). This CDR3 contains 16 residues. Trimming at V came to 5 bases and at J to 6 bases, leaving 13 bases not matched to a gene.

This clonotype showed up just once. The rearrangement uses TRBV7-9 and TRBJ2-7; TRBD2 aligns across 10 bases. CDR3 length: 13 amino acids. Germline trimming cut 5 bases from V and 5 bases from J; bases unmatched to any gene: 3. Looked up from germline, CDR1 is SEHNR and CDR2 is FQNEAQ (reference sequence). CDR3 DNA: TGTGCCAGCAGCGAGGGGACTAGCGACGAGCAGTACTTC. Protein product: CASSEGTSDEQYF.

This clonotype came up a few times. The chain recombines TRBV7-3 with TRBJ2-7; D is unresolved. Germline-derived CDR1 and CDR2 are SGHTA and FQGTGA. Trimming left V 11 bases short and J 6 bases short, with 17 bases between. This CDR3 comprises 12 residues. The CDR3 region has the DNA TGTGCCTGGAGTAGAGAGTCCGGCGAGCAGTACTTC. This codes for CAWSRESGEQYF.

This clonotype has at least ten counts. The rearrangement uses TRBV6-5 and TRBJ1-1; no reliable D call. V was clipped by 4 bases and J by 4 bases, with 13 bases between them. CDR3 length: 14 amino acids. Germline V gene sequence: CDR1 MNHEY, CDR2 SVGAGI. As DNA, the CDR3 is TGTGCCAGCAGTTTCGCGGTTGGGAGCACTGAAGCTTTCTTT. This translates into CASSFAVGSTEAFF.

This clonotype was counted ten times or more. The junction and the germline gene differ at one end; a read error may be behind it. The chain has TRBV4-1 and TRBJ2-2; 9 nucleotides match TRBD1. CDR1 and CDR2 (germline): MGHRA, YSYEKL. The CDR3 has 16 amino acids. The DNA of the CDR3 is TGCGCCAGCACCCAACCGGGACAGGGAATCACCGGGGAGCTGTTTTTT. This codes for CASTQPGQGITGELFF.

Of note for this clonotype: Compared with germline, one end of the junction differs, possibly owing to a read error. The chain employs TRBV7-3 and TRBJ2-2, with D possibly being TRBD2 (5 bases). This CDR3 has 16 residues. Germline V CDR1 and CDR2: SGHTA, FQGTGA. CDR3 in DNA: TGTGCCAGCAGCCCCGCCGGGATTAGTAACACTGGGGAGCTGTTTTTT. This sequence encodes CASSPAGISNTGELFF. Full variable domain (outside the CDR3, taken from reference TRBV7-3 and TRBJ2-2): GAGVSQTPSNKVTEKGKYVELRCDPISGHTALYWYRQSLGQGPEFLIYFQGTGAADDSGLPNDRFFAVRPEGSVSTLKIQRTERGDSAVYLCASSPAGISNTGELFFGEGSRLTVL.

J is TRBJ1-5 and V is TRBV2, with 9 nucleotides matching TRBD1. The J segment lost 7 bases and the V segment lost 8 bases, leaving 15 bases of the junction unmatched. This CDR3 is 16 amino acids long. The germline V gene has CDR1 SNHLY and CDR2 FYNNEI. In DNA form, the CDR3 reads TGTGCCAGCTTAGACAGGGGGGCGGGAAATGAGCAGCCCCAGCATTTT. Protein sequence: CASLDRGAGNEQPQHF.

Ten or more counts support this clonotype. CDR3 coding DNA: TGTGCCAGCAGTTATGGCTCTGGGGCCAACGTCCTGACTTTC. This gives the protein CASSYGSGANVLTF. The rearrangement uses TRBV27 and TRBJ2-6; D is unresolved. Trimming cost V 4 bases and J 0 bases, with 4 bases left between them. Germline CDR1 MNHEY, CDR2 SMNVEV (reference sequence). The CDR3 is 14 amino acids.